Each of the 23 T cell receptor beta chains below was sequenced from the same sample in a study of blood T cell repertoires in COVID-19. The table came from immunoSEQ multiplex PCR; TCRdb's copy has only in-frame clones and leaves some out. There are 190,000 or so clones in the sample; approximately 86% occur only once, and approximately 2.4% lies in the top ten. Sequencing input: PBMCs or T cells enriched from blood (not recorded which). The receptors were gathered from a young woman who had recovered from COVID-19.

This chain uses TRBV28 with TRBJ2-3; D not certain. V lost 5 bases and J lost 2, with 8 bases in between. The CDR3 has 13 amino acids. Germline CDR1 is MDHEN and CDR2 is SYDVKM. The CDR3 sequence is CASSPVFTDTQYF. The DNA for the CDR3 is TGTGCCAGCAGTCCGGTATTCACAGATACGCAGTATTTT.

There are a few counts of this clone. CDR3 residues: CAWSGQGSSPLHF. The CDR3 region has the DNA TGTGCCTGGAGTGGGCAGGGTAGCTCACCCCTCCACTTT. This chain links TRBV30 with TRBJ1-6, with D possibly matching TRBD1 (5 bases). The germline V gene has CDR1 GTSNPN and CDR2 SVGIG (reference sequence). Trimming left V 1 base short and J 10 bases short, with 11 bases between. CDR3 length equals 13 residues.

This chain joins TRBV11-3 and TRBJ1-2, with 7 positions matching TRBD1. The CDR3 runs 16 residues. Germline values: CDR1 SGHNT, CDR2 YENEEA. The V segment lost 1 base and the J segment 2 bases; nucleotides outside the gene matches: 7. The CDR3 region is CASSLGGRGQNYGYTF. The CDR3 nucleotides are TGTGCCAGCAGCTTAGGGGGTAGGGGACAGAACTATGGCTACACCTTC.

The chain has TRBV5-1 and TRBJ1-3; D is unclear. Germline CDR1 and CDR2: SGHRS and YFSETQ. V lost 0 bases to trimming and J lost 0 bases, with 7 bases between them. This CDR3 region has 15 residues. The CDR3 DNA follows: TGCGCCAGCAGCTTGGACACATTCTCTGGAAACACCATATATTTT. This encodes CASSLDTFSGNTIYF.

The rearrangement joins TRBV4-1 to TRBJ2-4; the match to TRBD2 covers 14 bases. The CDR3 length is 18 residues. V lost 4 bases to trimming and J lost 2 bases; unmatched junction nucleotides: 7. Germline V gene sequence: CDR1 MGHRA, CDR2 YSYEKL. CDR3 coding DNA: TGCGCCAGCAGCCGGATGACTAGCGGGGGGGTAACCAAAAACATTCAGTACTTC. It translates to CASSRMTSGGVTKNIQYF.

For the CDR3, the DNA is TGTGCCAGCAGCTTAGTGCAGGGTTCCCACGAGCAGTACTTC. Amino acids: CASSLVQGSHEQYF. The gene calls are TRBV11-2 and TRBJ2-7, with a tentative D call TRBD1 (5 bases). The V end was cut by 1 base, the J end by 5 bases, with 12 bases between. The V gene's germline CDR1 is SGHAT and CDR2 FQNNGV. CDR3 length: 14 amino acids.

This clone appeared a few times. This chain connects TRBV5-1 to TRBJ1-1; the D is unclear. The ends were cut back, 0 bases at V and 4 bases at J, with 7 bases in the middle. From germline, CDR1 is SGHRS and CDR2 YFSETQ. CDR3 size: 13 residues. In DNA form, the CDR3 reads TGCGCCAGCAGCTTGGCCTGGGCCACTGAAGCTTTCTTT. Protein: CASSLAWATEAFF. Using reference TRBV5-1 and TRBJ1-1 for the parts outside the CDR3, the full variable domain is KAGVTQTPRYLIKTRGQQVTLSCSPISGHRSVSWYQQTPGQGLQFLFEYFSETQRNKGNFPGRFSGRQFSNSRSEMNVSTLELGDSALYLCASSLAWATEAFFGQGTRLTVV.

V is TRBV11-1 and J is TRBJ1-2, with D hard to call. The V end lost 3 bases, the J end lost 0 bases, and 8 bases lay between the germline ends. Germline CDR1 is SGHAT and CDR2 is FQDESV (reference sequence). The CDR3 totals 14 residues. The CDR3 reads CASSFNPTNYGYTF. Written as DNA, the CDR3 is TGTGCCAGCAGCTTCAACCCTACTAACTATGGCTACACCTTC.

The J gene is TRBJ2-7, the V gene TRBV9; TRBD2 matches at 8 bases. The ends lost 2 bases at V and 2 bases at J; junction bases unmatched: 6. This CDR3 has 15 amino acids. Germline lookup yields CDR1 SGDLS and CDR2 YYNGEE. The chain's CDR3 is CASSVRAGDPYEQYF. DNA for the CDR3: TGTGCCAGCAGCGTCCGAGCGGGGGATCCCTACGAGCAGTACTTC.

The chain carries TRBV18 and TRBJ2-3, with 11 positions matching TRBD2. The V and J ends lost 7 bases and 5 bases, in that order; junction bases with no gene match: 5. From germline, CDR1 is KGHSH and CDR2 LQKENI. The CDR3 has 14 residues. The CDR3 DNA sequence: TGTGCCAGCTTACCGGGACTAGCGGTAGATACGCAGTATTTT. As protein: CASLPGLAVDTQYF.

The chain employs TRBV6-4 and TRBJ2-2, with a weak D call TRBD1 (6 bases). Trimming took 4 bases from V and 0 from J, leaving 6 bases between them. In germline, CDR1 is MRHNA, CDR2 SNTAGT. This CDR3 contains 14 residues. This chain's CDR3 is CASSGQANTGELFF. CDR3 nucleotide sequence: TGTGCCAGCAGTGGACAGGCGAACACCGGGGAGCTGTTTTTT.

In this sample, this clone turned up a few times. The identical CDR3 is also encoded by other nucleotide sequences in the sample. V usage is TRBV27 and J usage is TRBJ2-1; TRBD2 is a possible D gene (6 bases). Trimming removed 5 bases from V and 0 bases from J, with 11 bases in between. The germline V gene encodes CDR1 MNHEY and CDR2 SMNVEV (reference sequence). The CDR3 contains 15 residues. The CDR3, as DNA: TGTGCCAGCAGTCTCGGGACTTCCTCCTACAATGAGCAGTTCTTC. Encoded protein: CASSLGTSSYNEQFF.

The J gene is TRBJ2-1, the V gene TRBV7-6, with 10 bases lining up with TRBD2. The CDR3 is 19 residues long. V lost 5 bases and J lost 4; bases outside the gene matches: 17. Germline lookup yields CDR1 SGHVS and CDR2 FNYEAQ. Written as DNA, the CDR3 is TGTGCCAGCAGCCGACCTAGCGGGAGTCCCGTCCCCCCTTACAATGAGCAGTTCTTC. Its protein product is CASSRPSGSPVPPYNEQFF.

V usage is TRBV27 and J usage is TRBJ2-7; 7 bases agree with TRBD2. The CDR3 is 14 amino acids. V lost 2 bases, J lost 2 bases, and 3 bases stayed unmatched. From germline, CDR1 is MNHEY and CDR2 SMNVEV (reference sequence). The CDR3 DNA follows: TGTGCCAGCAGTTTAGCGGGAGTACCCTACGAGCAGTACTTC. Amino acid sequence: CASSLAGVPYEQYF.

The rearrangement joins TRBV19 to TRBJ2-5; the D gene is possibly TRBD1 (6 bases). The CDR3 has 18 residues. The germline CDR1 and CDR2 sequences are LNHDA and SQIVND (reference sequence). V was shortened by 1 base and J by 4 bases, with 22 bases between the two germline ends. This CDR3 is CASSIARGQVYRRETQYF. In nucleotides, the CDR3 is TGTGCCAGTAGTATAGCCAGGGGCCAGGTCTACAGACGAGAGACCCAGTACTTC.

The rearrangement joins TRBV7-2 to TRBJ2-1; 8 bases map to TRBD2. The ends lost 5 bases at V and 4 bases at J; junction bases unmatched: 7. Germline V lookup: CDR1 SGHTA, CDR2 FQGNSA. CDR3 length equals 15 residues. The CDR3 DNA follows: TGTGCCAGCAGCGACGGGACTAGACAGTACAATGAGCAGTTCTTC. It translates to CASSDGTRQYNEQFF.

The sample holds a few counts of this clone. The chain employs TRBV5-4 and TRBJ2-5; 14 bases are shared with TRBD2. Germline values: CDR1 SGHNT, CDR2 YYREEE (reference sequence). The CDR3 spans 16 residues. Trimming at V came to 4 bases and at J to 3 bases, leaving 5 bases not matched to a gene. The CDR3 nucleotides read TGTGCCAGCAGCCGACTAGCGGGAGGGCTCAAAGAGACCCAGTACTTC. Translating gives CASSRLAGGLKETQYF.

V gene TRBV9 combines with J gene TRBJ2-7; D uncertain. The germline gives CDR1 SGDLS, CDR2 YYNGEE. Trimming removed 1 base at V and 5 bases at J, with 10 bases between. The CDR3 covers 13 residues. DNA of the CDR3: TGTGCCAGCAGCGTAAGTCTAGAAAACGAGCAGTACTTC. Translation: CASSVSLENEQYF.

The sample holds one count of this clone. The V and J genes are TRBV5-6 and TRBJ2-1; TRBD2 matches at 9 bases. V lost 9 bases to trimming and J lost 6 bases; unmatched junction nucleotides: 10. From germline, CDR1 is SGHDT and CDR2 YYEEEE. This CDR3 comprises 14 residues. CDR3 sequence (DNA): TGTGCCACCGCGGGACTAGCTGGAAGCAATGAGCAGTTCTTC. Translation: CATAGLAGSNEQFF.

J is TRBJ1-3 and V is TRBV27; the D gene is possibly TRBD1 (5 bases). Germline lookup yields CDR1 MNHEY and CDR2 SMNVEV (reference sequence). This CDR3 is 15 amino acids long. V was cut by 7 bases and J by 3 bases, with 16 bases left in between. Written as DNA, the CDR3 is TGTGCCAGCACCGCAAAGTACGGGGGTGGAAACACCATATATTTT. As protein: CASTAKYGGGNTIYF.

V is TRBV7-2 and J is TRBJ1-3; a weak D match, TRBD1 (6 bases). The CDR3 is 16 amino acids. Trimming pared 2 bases from V and 3 bases from J, leaving 14 bases between. Germline lookup yields CDR1 SGHTA and CDR2 FQGNSA. CDR3 region: CASSLTKAGVGNTIYF. As DNA, the CDR3 is TGTGCCAGCAGCTTAACGAAGGCAGGGGTTGGAAACACCATATATTTT.

The gene calls are TRBV10-3 and TRBJ2-7; 9 nucleotides line up with TRBD1. V gave up 6 bases and J gave up 3 bases; unmatched junction bases: 3. Germline CDR1 is ENHRY and CDR2 is SYGVKD. The CDR3 runs to 13 residues. In DNA, the CDR3 is TGTGCCATCAGCCTGGACAGGGGCTACGAGCAGTACTTC. Its protein is CAISLDRGYEQYF.

The CDR3 region has the DNA TGTGCCAGCAGGGACAGGGACTACAATGAGCAGTTCTTC. This codes for CASRDRDYNEQFF. V and J are TRBV6-5 and TRBJ2-1; the match to TRBD1 covers 8 bases. The V and J ends lost 6 bases and 3 bases, in that order; junction bases with no gene match: 1. This CDR3 spans 13 amino acids. Per the germline V gene, CDR1 is MNHEY and CDR2 is SVGAGI.